These T cell receptor beta chains were read from a single sample in a study of blood T cell repertoires in COVID-19. The protocol was immunoSEQ multiplex PCR, while the TCRdb copy is restricted to in-frame clones and leaves out a portion. The sample yields roughly 480,000 clones, 89% seen once. Source material: peripheral blood. These receptors were taken from a man between 18 and 35 years old with COVID-19, enrolled during active disease. CDR3s include the opening cysteine and the closing phenylalanine or tryptophan. D genes are given only for firm matches. Clone size is given for some rows only: seen once, a few or many times, or a class if the clone is expanded.

TRBV24-1	TRBD1	TRBJ2-5	.	CATSDPRQGAQTQYF	TGTGCCACCAGTGATCCCAGACAGGGGGCACAGACCCAGTACTTC
TRBV10-2	.	TRBJ1-3	.	CASSSGNTIYF	TGCGCCAGCTCGTCTGGAAACACCATATATTTT
TRBV18	TRBD1	TRBJ2-2	once	CASSPGTVYTGELFF	TGTGCCAGCTCACCAGGGACAGTTTACACCGGGGAGCTGTTTTTT
TRBV4-1	TRBD1	TRBJ2-4	.	CASSWRETGDIQYF	TGCGCCAGCAGTTGGAGGGAGACAGGGGACATTCAGTACTTC
TRBV5-5	.	TRBJ1-2	.	CASSRRGGQSGYTF	TGTGCCAGCAGCCGCCGGGGGGGCCAAAGTGGCTACACCTTC
TRBV14	TRBD1	TRBJ1-1	.	CASSGQVNTEAFF	TGTGCCAGCAGCGGACAGGTGAACACTGAAGCTTTCTTT
TRBV5-1	TRBD1	TRBJ2-5	.	CASSALGQGRETQYF	TGCGCCAGCAGCGCCCTAGGACAGGGCCGGGAGACCCAGTACTTC
TRBV5-4	.	TRBJ2-4	few	CASSFRWGEGIQYF	TGTGCCAGCAGCTTCCGGTGGGGAGAGGGCATTCAGTACTTC
TRBV25-1	.	TRBJ2-2	.	CASSGSHTGAGELFF	TGTGCCAGCAGTGGGTCCCACACCGGGGCCGGGGAGCTGTTTTTT
TRBV10-1	TRBD2	TRBJ2-3	.	CASSSSGSSADTQYF	TGCGCCAGCAGTTCTAGCGGGAGTTCCGCAGATACGCAGTATTTT
TRBV10-2	.	TRBJ1-5	few	CASSESGGAGGNQPQHF	TGCGCCAGCAGTGAGTCGGGAGGGGCCGGAGGCAATCAGCCCCAGCATTTT
TRBV20-1	.	TRBJ2-3	.	CSASMAQQYF	TGCAGTGCTAGTATGGCCCAGCAGTATTTT
TRBV19	.	TRBJ2-7	.	CASRLDWGSSYEQYF	TGTGCCAGTAGACTCGACTGGGGCTCCTCCTACGAGCAGTACTTC
TRBV19	TRBD1	TRBJ1-1	.	CASSPQLWGQDEAFF	TGTGCCAGTAGTCCCCAACTTTGGGGACAGGATGAAGCTTTCTTT
TRBV7-2	.	TRBJ2-5	.	CASTPSPLNRATAQYF	TGTGCCAGCACCCCCTCTCCCCTCAACAGGGCCACGGCCCAGTACTTC
TRBV4-1	TRBD2	TRBJ2-5	.	CASSQAGGKETQYF	TGCGCCAGCAGCCAAGCGGGGGGGAAAGAGACCCAGTACTTC
TRBV5-1	TRBD2	TRBJ2-7	.	CASSLAGGGAYEQYF	TGCGCCAGCAGCTTGGCGGGCGGGGGGGCCTACGAGCAGTACTTC
TRBV29-1	.	TRBJ1-2	.	CSVNRANYGYTF	TGCAGCGTTAACAGGGCTAACTATGGCTACACCTTC
TRBV7-9	.	TRBJ2-7	.	CASSLVQGGSYEQYF	TGTGCCAGCAGCTTAGTTCAGGGAGGTTCCTACGAGCAGTACTTC
TRBV19	.	TRBJ1-2	.	CASSIIAPEGYGYTF	TGTGCCAGTAGTATCATAGCCCCAGAGGGTTATGGCTACACCTTC
TRBV7-9	TRBD2	TRBJ2-1	.	CASSVTSGYNEQFF	TGTGCCAGCAGCGTGACTAGCGGCTACAATGAGCAGTTCTTC
TRBV6-4	.	TRBJ1-5	.	CASSYRDSNQPQHF	TGTGCCAGCAGTTACAGGGATAGCAATCAGCCCCAGCATTTT
TRBV3-1/TRBV3-2	.	TRBJ1-2	.	CASSQGDGAYGYTF	TGTGCCAGCAGCCAAGGCGATGGAGCCTATGGCTACACCTTC
TRBV19	.	TRBJ2-1	.	CASSIVGRYNEQFF	TGTGCCAGTAGTATAGTGGGGCGGTACAATGAGCAGTTCTTC
TRBV3-1/TRBV3-2	.	TRBJ2-1	.	CASSQEPRPHEQFF	TGTGCCAGCAGCCAAGAGCCCAGGCCCCATGAGCAGTTCTTC
TRBV2	TRBD1	TRBJ1-1	.	CASRGARQGHTEAFF	TGTGCCAGCAGAGGGGCGAGACAGGGTCACACTGAAGCTTTCTTT